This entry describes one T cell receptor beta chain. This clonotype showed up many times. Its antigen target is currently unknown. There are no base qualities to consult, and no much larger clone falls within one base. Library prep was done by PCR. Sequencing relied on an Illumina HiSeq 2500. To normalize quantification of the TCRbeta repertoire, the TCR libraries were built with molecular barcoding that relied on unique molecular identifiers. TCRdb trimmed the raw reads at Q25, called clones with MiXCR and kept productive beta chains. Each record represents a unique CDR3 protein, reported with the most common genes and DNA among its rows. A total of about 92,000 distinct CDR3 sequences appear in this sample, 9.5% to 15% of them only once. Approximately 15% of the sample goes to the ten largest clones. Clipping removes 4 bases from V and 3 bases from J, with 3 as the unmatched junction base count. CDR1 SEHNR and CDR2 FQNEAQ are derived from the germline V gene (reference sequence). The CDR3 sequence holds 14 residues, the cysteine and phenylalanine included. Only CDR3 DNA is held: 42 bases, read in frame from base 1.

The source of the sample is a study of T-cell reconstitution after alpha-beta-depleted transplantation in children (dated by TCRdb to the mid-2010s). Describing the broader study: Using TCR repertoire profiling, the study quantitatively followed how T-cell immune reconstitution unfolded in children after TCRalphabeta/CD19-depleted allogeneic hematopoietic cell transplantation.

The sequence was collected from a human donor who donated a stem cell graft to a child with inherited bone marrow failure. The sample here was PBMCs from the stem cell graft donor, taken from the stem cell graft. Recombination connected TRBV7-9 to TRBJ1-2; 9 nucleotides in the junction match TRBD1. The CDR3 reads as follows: CASSWTGVYYGYTF. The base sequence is TGTGCCAGCAGCTGGACAGGGGTTTACTATGGCTACACCTTC.